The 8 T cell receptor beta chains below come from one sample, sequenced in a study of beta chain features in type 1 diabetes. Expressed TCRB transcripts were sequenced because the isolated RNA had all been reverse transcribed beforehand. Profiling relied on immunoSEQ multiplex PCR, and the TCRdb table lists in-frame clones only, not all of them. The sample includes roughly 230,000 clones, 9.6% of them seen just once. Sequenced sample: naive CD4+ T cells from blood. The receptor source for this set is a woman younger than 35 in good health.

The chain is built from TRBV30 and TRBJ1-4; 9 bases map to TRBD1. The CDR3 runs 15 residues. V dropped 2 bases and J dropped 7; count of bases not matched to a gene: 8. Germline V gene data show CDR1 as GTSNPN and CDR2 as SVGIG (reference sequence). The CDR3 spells CAWSTTTGGGEKLFF. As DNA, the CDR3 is TGTGCCTGGAGTACAACGACAGGGGGAGGTGAAAAACTGTTTTTT.

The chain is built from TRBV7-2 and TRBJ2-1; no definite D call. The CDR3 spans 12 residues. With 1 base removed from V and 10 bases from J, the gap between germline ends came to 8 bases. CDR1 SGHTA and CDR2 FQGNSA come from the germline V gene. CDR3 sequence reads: CASSLGRAEQFF. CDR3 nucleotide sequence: TGTGCCAGCAGCTTAGGCAGAGCGGAGCAGTTCTTC.

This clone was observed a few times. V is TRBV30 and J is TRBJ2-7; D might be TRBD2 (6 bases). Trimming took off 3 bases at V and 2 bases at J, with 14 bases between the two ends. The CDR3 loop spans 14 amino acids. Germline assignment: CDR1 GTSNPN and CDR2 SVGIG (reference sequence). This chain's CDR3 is CAWSPGLPPYEQYF. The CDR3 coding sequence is TGTGCCTGGAGCCCCGGACTACCTCCCTACGAGCAGTACTTC.

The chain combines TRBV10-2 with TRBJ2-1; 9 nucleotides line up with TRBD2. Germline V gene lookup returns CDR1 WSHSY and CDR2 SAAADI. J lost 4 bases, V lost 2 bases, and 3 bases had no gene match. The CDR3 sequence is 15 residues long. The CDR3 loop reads CASSERLAEYNEQFF. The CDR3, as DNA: TGCGCCAGCAGTGAGAGACTAGCGGAGTACAATGAGCAGTTCTTC.

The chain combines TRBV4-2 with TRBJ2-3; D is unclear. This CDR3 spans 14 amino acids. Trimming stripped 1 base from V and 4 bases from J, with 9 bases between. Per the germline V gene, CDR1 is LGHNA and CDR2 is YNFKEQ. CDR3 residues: CASSQVLRSDTQYF. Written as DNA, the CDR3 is TGTGCCAGCAGCCAAGTCCTTCGGTCAGATACGCAGTATTTT.

CDR3 sequence (DNA): TGTGCCAGCAGCTCGAGGACAGGGGTATCTAACTATGGCTACACCTTC. Translation: CASSSRTGVSNYGYTF. The chain joins TRBV5-6 to TRBJ1-2, with 9 bases identical to TRBD1. This CDR3 has 16 amino acids. The junction had 6 bases not matched to a gene; V was cut back by 3 bases and J by 0 bases. The germline gives CDR1 SGHDT, CDR2 YYEEEE.

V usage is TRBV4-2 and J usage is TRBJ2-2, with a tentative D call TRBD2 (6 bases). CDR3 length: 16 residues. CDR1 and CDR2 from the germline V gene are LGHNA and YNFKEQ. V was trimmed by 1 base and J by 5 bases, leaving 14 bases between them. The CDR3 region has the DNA TGTGCCAGCAGCCAAGGAACGGCAGGGAGGACCGGGGAGCTGTTTTTT. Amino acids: CASSQGTAGRTGELFF.

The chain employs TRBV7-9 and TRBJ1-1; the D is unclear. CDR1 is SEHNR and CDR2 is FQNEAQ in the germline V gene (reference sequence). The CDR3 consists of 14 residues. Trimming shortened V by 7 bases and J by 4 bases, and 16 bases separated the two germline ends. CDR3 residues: CASILQLESTEAFF. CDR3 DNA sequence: TGTGCCAGCATCCTACAGCTCGAGAGCACTGAAGCTTTCTTT. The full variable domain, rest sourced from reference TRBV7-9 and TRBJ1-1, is DTGVSQNPRHKITKRGQNVTFRCDPISEHNRLYWYRQTLGQGPEFLTYFQNEAQLEKSRLLSDRFSAERPKGSFSTLEIQRTEQGDSAMYLCASILQLESTEAFFGQGTRLTVV.